The present TCR beta chain was sequenced within a study of T cell responses to AZD1222 COVID-19 vaccine. The data were produced by immunoSEQ multiplex PCR, yet TCRdb's version contains in-frame clones alone and is incomplete. Seen here are over 70,000 clones, about three quarters observed once, and the top ten hold 25% to 30%. Broader study findings: Reportedly, nearly half of unique spike TCRs recognized epitopes outside B.1.351/B.1.1.7 mutations.

A note on this clone: Its matching antigen is unknown.

Germline values: CDR1 LGHNA, CDR2 YNFKEQ. This CDR3 contains 16 residues. V shed 1 base, J shed 3 bases, and the junction held 6 bases outside the gene matches. The sequence was collected from an adult who received the MenACWY meningococcal vaccine as a control. The gene calls are TRBV4-2 and TRBJ2-1; 7 nucleotides agree with TRBD2. Material: peripheral blood, obtained 28 days after the second dose of the MenACWY control vaccine. CDR3 DNA sequence: TGTGCCAGCAGCCAAGTGGGGGGGGTAGGCTACAATGAGCAGTTCTTC. Amino acid sequence: CASSQVGGVGYNEQFF.